The sequence of this TCR beta chain was determined in a study of blood T cells in healthy people across ages. Study-wide points: Estimated diversity, derived from one million T cells, was regarded as an underestimate.

J was trimmed by 11 bases and V by 5 bases; bases with no gene match: 6. CDR1 is SQVTM, CDR2 ANQGSEA, per germline. This CDR3 contains 11 residues. A minimum of 6 micrograms of total RNA was extracted per sample. A J-beta primer mix and a sample-barcoded 5' primer were used in a second PCR of about 7 to 12 cycles. MiXCR was run by TCRdb on the 5' RACE reads, yielding one entry per CDR3 protein. The sample contains about 630,000 distinct CDR3 sequences, around 20% of which appear only once. This clonotype has just a few counts. Its cognate antigen is unknown. The chain employs TRBV29-1 and TRBJ2-4; TRBD1 agrees at 7 bases. The specimen sequenced was blood. This sequence was found in a man in his 70s in good health. CDR3: CSVQPGQFQYF. The CDR3 nucleotides are TGCAGCGTTCAACCGGGACAGTTTCAGTACTTC. Full variable domain (rest looked up from reference TRBV29-1 and TRBJ2-4): SAVISQKPSRDICQRGTSLTIQCQVDSQVTMMFWYRQQPGQSLTLIATANQGSEATYESGFVIDKFPISRPNLTFSTLTVSNMSPEDSSIYLCSVQPGQFQYFGAGTRLSVL.